This T cell receptor (beta chain) was captured in a study of T cells in localized non-small cell lung cancer. General study points: Longer overall survival was seen with higher T cell density measured in blood. The appearance of a median roughly 53 of the top 100 tumor clones was seen in adjacent lung. As only one tumor region underwent sequencing, heterogeneity remains possible.

In regard to this clone: Its specificity is not known.

Sequenced by immunoSEQ multiplex PCR; TCRdb stores in-frame clones only, minus some. The sample records about 77,000 clones, 88% being singletons. Germline CDR1 is SGHRS and CDR2 is YFSETQ. This CDR3 has 14 residues. V lost 0 bases and J lost 8, with 14 bases in between. The chain is built from TRBV5-1 and TRBJ1-1; a weak D match, TRBD1 (5 bases). The source material was peripheral blood, sampled before any cancer treatment. The receptor comes from a woman aged 35-75 years with stage I squamous cell lung carcinoma. The CDR3 sequence: CASSLEQYEGEAFF. The CDR3 bases are TGCGCCAGCAGCTTGGAGCAGTATGAGGGGGAAGCTTTCTTT. The entire variable domain, with the rest obtained from reference TRBV5-1 and TRBJ1-1, is as follows: KAGVTQTPRYLIKTRGQQVTLSCSPISGHRSVSWYQQTPGQGLQFLFEYFSETQRNKGNFPGRFSGRQFSNSRSEMNVSTLELGDSALYLCASSLEQYEGEAFFGQGTRLTVV.